This T cell receptor (beta chain) was sequenced during a study of patients and donors after allogeneic stem cell transplantation (TCRdb year 2020). On this clonotype: The antigen this receptor binds is unknown. Qualities for individual bases were not recorded, and no much larger clone is one base off.

The library was made by RT-PCR. Sequencing used a NextSeq 550. TCRdb trimmed public reads at Q25 via fastp, called clones via MiXCR and kept in-frame beta chains. Rows merge per CDR3 protein into single entries with the most common DNA and genes. The sample profile shows about 200,000 distinct CDR3 sequences; around two fifths of them were found once. The ten largest make up roughly 11% of the sample. The clonotype originates from a human donor who was either an allogeneic HSCT recipient or a stem cell or donor lymphocyte infusion donor (not recorded which). It is not recorded whose cells these are; they may come from a transplant donor. Sequencing was carried out using blood, either unsorted or a sorted T cell fraction (not recorded which).

The DNA is TGTGCCAGCAGGCCATCACGGGATACGCAGTATTTT. It translates as CASRPSRDTQYF. The V gene is TRBV6-5 and the J gene is TRBJ2-3, with no confidently assigned D gene. V is reduced by 6 bases and J by 6 bases, leaving a spacing of 10 bases between them. The CDR3 sequence holds 12 residues, the cysteine and phenylalanine included. Just CDR3 DNA is preserved here, 36 bases in frame from base 1. CDR1 MNHEY and CDR2 SVGAGI are derived from the germline V gene.